The source of this T cell receptor (beta chain) is a study of cytomegalovirus exposure and HLA in healthy donors. This clone has just a few counts. Its specificity is not known. Both 60 Vbeta primers and 13 Jbeta primers went into the PCR. The protocol was immunoSEQ multiplex PCR, while the TCRdb copy is restricted to in-frame clones and leaves out a portion. The table has 130,000 to 150,000 clones, 64% seen once. Germline V gene sequence: CDR1 SGHAT, CDR2 FQNNGV. The V end was cut by 5 bases, the J end by 2 bases, with 13 bases between. The CDR3 has 15 amino acids. Study-level results: Under in vitro conditions, three CMV-associated chains were confirmed as specific for CMV antigens. A previous analysis found most TCR beta V segments productive roughly 87% or roughly 30% of the time.

Input material: PBMCs. The chain employs TRBV11-2 and TRBJ1-5; D is unclear. This receptor was identified in a woman aged 25 to 39 in good health and CMV-seropositive. As DNA, the CDR3 is TGTGCCAGCAGCCTTGATCCCGGTCGCAATCAGCCCCAGCATTTT. It yields the protein CASSLDPGRNQPQHF.